This TCR beta chain derives from a study of OX40 agonist ivuxolimab in advanced cancers. The CDR3 extends over 14 amino acids. Germline assignment: CDR1 MRHNA and CDR2 SNTAGT. J lost 6 bases, V lost 2 bases, and 3 bases had no gene match. This table comes from immunoSEQ multiplex PCR, and its TCRdb copy is limited to in-frame clones, with some not included. In the table there are tens of thousands of clones, roughly four fifths of which are singletons. Sequencing used CD4+ or CD8+ T cells sorted from blood, obtained in a trial of the OX40 agonist ivuxolimab. The source of this sequence is an adult with an advanced solid tumor such as melanoma, head and neck, liver or kidney cancer. The chain joins TRBV6-4 to TRBJ1-2; 10 bases are shared with TRBD1. The CDR3 nucleotides are TGTGCCAGCAGTGACCCCGGGACAGGGGATGGCTACACCTTC. This sequence encodes CASSDPGTGDGYTF.